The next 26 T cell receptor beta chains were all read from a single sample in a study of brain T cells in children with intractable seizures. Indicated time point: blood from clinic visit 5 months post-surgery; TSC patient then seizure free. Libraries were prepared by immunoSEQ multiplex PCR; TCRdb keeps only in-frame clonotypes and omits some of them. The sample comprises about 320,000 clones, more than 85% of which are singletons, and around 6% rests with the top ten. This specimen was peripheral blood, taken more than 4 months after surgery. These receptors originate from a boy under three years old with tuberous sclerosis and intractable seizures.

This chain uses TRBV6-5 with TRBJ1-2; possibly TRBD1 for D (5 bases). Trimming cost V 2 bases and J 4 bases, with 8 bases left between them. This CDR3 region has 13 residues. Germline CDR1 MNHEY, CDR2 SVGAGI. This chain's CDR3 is CASSYGGLYGYTF. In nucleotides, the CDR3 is TGTGCCAGCAGTTACGGGGGACTCTATGGCTACACCTTC.

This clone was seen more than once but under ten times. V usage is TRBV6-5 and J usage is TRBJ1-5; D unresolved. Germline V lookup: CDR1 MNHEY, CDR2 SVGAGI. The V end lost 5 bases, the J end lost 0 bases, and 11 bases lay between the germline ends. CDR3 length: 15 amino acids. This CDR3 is CASSMLYYSNQPQHF. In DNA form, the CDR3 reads TGTGCCAGCAGTATGCTTTATTATAGCAATCAGCCCCAGCATTTT.

In nucleotides, the CDR3 is TGTGCCAGCAGTGAATATCAGGGGGCTCCTCAGTCGACCCAGTACTTC. Translation: CASSEYQGAPQSTQYF. The chain combines TRBV25-1 with TRBJ2-5; TRBD1 matches at 8 bases. J was trimmed by 7 bases and V by 0 bases; bases with no gene match: 10. This CDR3 comprises 16 residues. Germline V gives CDR1 MGHDK, CDR2 SYGVNS. The whole variable domain, filled in from reference TRBV25-1 and TRBJ2-5, reads EADIYQTPRYLVIGTGKKITLECSQTMGHDKMYWYQQDPGMELHLIHYSYGVNSTEKGDLSSESTVSRIRTEHFPLTLESARPSHTSQYLCASSEYQGAPQSTQYFGPGTRLLVL.

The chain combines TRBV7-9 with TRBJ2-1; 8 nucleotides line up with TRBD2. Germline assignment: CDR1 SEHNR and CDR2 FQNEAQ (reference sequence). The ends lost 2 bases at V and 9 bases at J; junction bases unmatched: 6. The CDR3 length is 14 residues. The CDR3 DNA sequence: TGTGCCAGCAGCTTACTCGGGACTAGTGGTGAGCAGTTCTTC. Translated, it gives CASSLLGTSGEQFF.

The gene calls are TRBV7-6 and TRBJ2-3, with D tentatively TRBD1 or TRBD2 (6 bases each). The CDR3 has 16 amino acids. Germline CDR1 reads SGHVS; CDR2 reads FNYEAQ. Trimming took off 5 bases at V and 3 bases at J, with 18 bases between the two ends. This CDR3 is CASSPTRGEVTDTQYF. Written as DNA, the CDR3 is TGTGCCAGCAGCCCTACGAGGGGGGAGGTGACAGATACGCAGTATTTT.

The CDR3 spells CASSSHQPQHF. Written as DNA, the CDR3 is TGTGCCAGCAGCTCGCATCAGCCCCAGCATTTT. J is TRBJ1-5 and V is TRBV28; D remains ambiguous. The V gene's germline CDR1 is MDHEN and CDR2 SYDVKM. The CDR3 is 11 amino acids. Trimming removed 6 bases at V and 5 bases at J, with 5 bases between.

CDR3 coding DNA: TGTGCCAGCAGCTGGTACAGGGGGCTAAGCACCGGGGAGCTGTTTTTT. Its translation is CASSWYRGLSTGELFF. The chain has TRBV11-1 and TRBJ2-2; 9 nucleotides align to TRBD1. The V and J ends lost 4 bases and 4 bases, in that order; junction bases with no gene match: 7. The CDR3 is 16 amino acids. CDR1 and CDR2 (germline): SGHAT, FQDESV (reference sequence).

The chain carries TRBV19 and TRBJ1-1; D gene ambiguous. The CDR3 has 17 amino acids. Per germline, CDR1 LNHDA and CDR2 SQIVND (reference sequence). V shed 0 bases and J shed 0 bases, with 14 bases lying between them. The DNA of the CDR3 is TGTGCCAGTAGTATAGATGGCCCCGGCGGGATGAACACTGAAGCTTTCTTT. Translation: CASSIDGPGGMNTEAFF.

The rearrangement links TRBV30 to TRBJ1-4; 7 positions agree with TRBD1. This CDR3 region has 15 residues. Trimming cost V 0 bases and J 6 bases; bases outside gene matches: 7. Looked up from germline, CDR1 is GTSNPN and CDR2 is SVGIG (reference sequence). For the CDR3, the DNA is TGTGCCTGGAGTGTACAAGGAGGGGGCCATGAAAAACTGTTTTTT. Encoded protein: CAWSVQGGGHEKLFF. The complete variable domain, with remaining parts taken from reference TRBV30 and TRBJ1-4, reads SQTIHQWPATLVQPVGSPLSLECTVEGTSNPNLYWYRQAAGRGLQLLFYSVGIGQISSEVPQNLSASRPQDRQFILSSKKLLLSDSGFYLCAWSVQGGGHEKLFFGSGTQLSVL.

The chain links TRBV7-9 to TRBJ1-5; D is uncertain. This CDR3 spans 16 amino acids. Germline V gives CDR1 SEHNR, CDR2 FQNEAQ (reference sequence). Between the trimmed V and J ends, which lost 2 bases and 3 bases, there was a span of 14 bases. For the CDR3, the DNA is TGTGCCAGCAGCTTAAGCGGCCCTTTGATCAATCAGCCCCAGCATTTT. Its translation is CASSLSGPLINQPQHF.

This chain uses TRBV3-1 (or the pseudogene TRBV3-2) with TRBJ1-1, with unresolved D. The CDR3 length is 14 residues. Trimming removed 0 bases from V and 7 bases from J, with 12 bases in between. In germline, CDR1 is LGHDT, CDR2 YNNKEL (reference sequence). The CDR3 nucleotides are TGTGCCAGCAGCCAAGATCTTGCCACAGTTGAAGCTTTCTTT. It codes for CASSQDLATVEAFF.

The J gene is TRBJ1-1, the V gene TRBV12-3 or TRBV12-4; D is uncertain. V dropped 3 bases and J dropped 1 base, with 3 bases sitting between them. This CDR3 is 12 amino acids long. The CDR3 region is CASSFPNTEAFF. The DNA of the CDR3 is TGTGCCAGCAGTTTTCCGAACACTGAAGCTTTCTTT.

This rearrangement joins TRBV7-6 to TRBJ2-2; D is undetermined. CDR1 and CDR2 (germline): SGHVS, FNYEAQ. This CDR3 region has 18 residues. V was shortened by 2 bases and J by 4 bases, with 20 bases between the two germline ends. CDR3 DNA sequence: TGTGCCAGCAGCTTATCACCGATCTTATGGGCATTCACCGGGGAGCTGTTTTTT. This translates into CASSLSPILWAFTGELFF.

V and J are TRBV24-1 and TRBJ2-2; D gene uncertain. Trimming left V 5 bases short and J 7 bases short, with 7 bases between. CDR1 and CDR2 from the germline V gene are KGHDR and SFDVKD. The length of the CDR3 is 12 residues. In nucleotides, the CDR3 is TGTGCCACCAGTGTAAGAAGCGGGGAGCTGTTTTTT. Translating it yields CATSVRSGELFF.

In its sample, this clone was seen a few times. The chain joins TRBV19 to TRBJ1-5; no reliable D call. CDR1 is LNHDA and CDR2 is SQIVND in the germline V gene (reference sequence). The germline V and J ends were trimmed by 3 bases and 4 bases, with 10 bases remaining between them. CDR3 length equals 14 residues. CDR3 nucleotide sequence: TGTGCCAGTAGTATTGAATGGGTGAATCAGCCCCAGCATTTT. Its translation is CASSIEWVNQPQHF.

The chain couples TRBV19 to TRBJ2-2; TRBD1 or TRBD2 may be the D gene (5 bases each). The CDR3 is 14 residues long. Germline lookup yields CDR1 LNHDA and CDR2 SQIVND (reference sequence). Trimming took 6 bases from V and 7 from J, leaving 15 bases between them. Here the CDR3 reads CASRQGRDNGELFF. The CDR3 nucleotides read TGTGCCAGTAGGCAGGGACGGGATAACGGGGAGCTGTTTTTT.

This chain's CDR3 is CASSLDWGDGRELFF. The CDR3 coding sequence is TGTGCCAGCAGCTTAGACTGGGGGGATGGGAGGGAGCTGTTTTTT. The V and J genes are TRBV7-2 and TRBJ2-2, with a weak D call TRBD2 (6 bases). The CDR3 sequence is 15 residues long. Germline loops: CDR1 SGHTA, CDR2 FQGNSA. Trimming took 1 base from V and 9 from J, leaving 15 bases between them.

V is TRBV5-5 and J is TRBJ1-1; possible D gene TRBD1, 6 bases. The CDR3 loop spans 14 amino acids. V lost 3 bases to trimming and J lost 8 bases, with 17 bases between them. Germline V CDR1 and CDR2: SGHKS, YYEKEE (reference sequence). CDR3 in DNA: TGTGCCAGCAGCTGGTTCAGGGGAGGGTCAGAAGCTTTCTTT. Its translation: CASSWFRGGSEAFF. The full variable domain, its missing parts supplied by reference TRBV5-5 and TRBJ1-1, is DAGVTQSPTHLIKTRGQQVTLRCSPISGHKSVSWYQQVLGQGPQFIFQYYEKEERGRGNFPDRFSARQFPNYSSELNVNALLLGDSALYLCASSWFRGGSEAFFGQGTRLTVV.

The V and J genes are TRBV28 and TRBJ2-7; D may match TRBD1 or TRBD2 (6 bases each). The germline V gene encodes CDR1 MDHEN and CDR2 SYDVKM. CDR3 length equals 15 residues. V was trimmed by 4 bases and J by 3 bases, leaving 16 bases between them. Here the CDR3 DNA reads TGTGCCAGCAGTTCCCTTGGAGGGGGGATCTACGAGCAGTACTTC. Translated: CASSSLGGGIYEQYF.

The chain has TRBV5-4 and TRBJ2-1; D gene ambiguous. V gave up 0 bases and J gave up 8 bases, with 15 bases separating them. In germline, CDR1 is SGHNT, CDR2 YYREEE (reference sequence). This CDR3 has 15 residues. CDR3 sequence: CASSLGGSLVDEQFF. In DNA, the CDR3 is TGTGCCAGCAGCTTGGGTGGTAGTTTGGTAGATGAGCAGTTCTTC.

This CDR3 is CAIWGGGYTF. The CDR3 DNA sequence: TGTGCCATCTGGGGGGGTGGCTACACCTTC. V gene TRBV10-3 combines with J gene TRBJ1-2, with TRBD1 as a possible D gene (5 bases). Germline V gene lookup returns CDR1 ENHRY and CDR2 SYGVKD. This CDR3 is 10 amino acids long. V was trimmed by 8 bases and J by 7 bases, leaving 8 bases between them.

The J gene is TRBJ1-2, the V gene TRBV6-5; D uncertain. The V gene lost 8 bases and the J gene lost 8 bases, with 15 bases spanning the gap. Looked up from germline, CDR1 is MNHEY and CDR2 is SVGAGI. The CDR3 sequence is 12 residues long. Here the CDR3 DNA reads TGTGCCAGCGCCGGGCCGCCCGAGGGCTACACCTTC. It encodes CASAGPPEGYTF.

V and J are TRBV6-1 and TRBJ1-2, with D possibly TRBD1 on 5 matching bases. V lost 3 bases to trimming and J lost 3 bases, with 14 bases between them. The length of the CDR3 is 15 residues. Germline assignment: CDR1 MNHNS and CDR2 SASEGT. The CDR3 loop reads CASSELSGRDYGYTF. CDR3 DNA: TGTGCCAGCAGTGAGTTGTCGGGGCGCGACTATGGCTACACCTTC.

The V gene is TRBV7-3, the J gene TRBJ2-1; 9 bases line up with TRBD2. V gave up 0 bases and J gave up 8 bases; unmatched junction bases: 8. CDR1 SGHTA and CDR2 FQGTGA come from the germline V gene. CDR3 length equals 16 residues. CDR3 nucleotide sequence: TGTGCCAGCAGCTTAACTGGTAGCGGGAGTACCGATGAGCAGTTCTTC. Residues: CASSLTGSGSTDEQFF.

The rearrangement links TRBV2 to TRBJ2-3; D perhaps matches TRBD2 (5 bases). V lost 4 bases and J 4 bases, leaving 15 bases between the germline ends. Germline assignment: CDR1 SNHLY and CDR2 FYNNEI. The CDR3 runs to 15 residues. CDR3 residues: CASSALGVLADTQYF. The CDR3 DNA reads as TGTGCCAGCAGTGCACTAGGCGTATTGGCAGATACGCAGTATTTT.

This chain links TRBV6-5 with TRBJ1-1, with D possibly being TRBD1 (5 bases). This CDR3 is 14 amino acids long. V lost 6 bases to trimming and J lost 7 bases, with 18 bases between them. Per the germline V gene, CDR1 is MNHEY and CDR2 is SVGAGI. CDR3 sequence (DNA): TGTGCCAGCAGACACGCAGGGTATTTGAGTGAAGCTTTCTTT. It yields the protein CASRHAGYLSEAFF.